These T cell receptor beta chains were read from a single sample in a study of T cell changes during pregnancy in multiple sclerosis. Method: immunoSEQ multiplex PCR; TCRdb's copy keeps in-frame clones and lacks some. Here the sample spans 80,000 or so clones, roughly 94% being singletons. Source: peripheral blood, taken before pregnancy. These receptor sequences come from a female donor with multiple sclerosis, enrolled in a pregnancy study. CDR3s include the opening cysteine and the closing phenylalanine or tryptophan. A D gene is named only where the DNA matches it firmly. Rows may omit the clone size; those that give it use once, few, many or a size class.

abundance	v_gene	j_gene	d_gene	len	CDR3nt	CDR3aa
.	TRBV19	TRBJ2-7	TRBD1	14	TGTGCCACCGGACTGTCGACAGGGGGCTACGAGCAGTACTTC	CATGLSTGGYEQYF
.	TRBV6-5	TRBJ2-3	.	14	TGTGCCAGCAGTTACTTTAGCGGCACAGATACGCAGTATTTT	CASSYFSGTDTQYF
.	TRBV10-1	TRBJ2-7	.	16	TGCGCCAGCAGTGAGTCGCTAGCGTTGAGCTCCTACGAGCAGTACTTC	CASSESLALSSYEQYF
.	TRBV19	TRBJ2-7	TRBD2	15	TGTGCCAGTAGCGAGATGACTAGCGGGAGCCACGAGCAGTACTTC	CASSEMTSGSHEQYF
.	TRBV5-1	TRBJ2-2	.	15	TGCGCCAGCAGCTTGTCACCCTCGAGCACCGGGGAGCTGTTTTTT	CASSLSPSSTGELFF
.	TRBV25-1	TRBJ1-2	.	15	TGTGCCAGCAGCCTTGGGGGGAGAGCTAACTATGGCTACACCTTC	CASSLGGRANYGYTF
.	TRBV5-1	TRBJ2-1	TRBD2	21	TGCGCCAGCAGCCCCCAGGGCGGGGATAGCGGGAGGGATCCCTCCTACAATGAGCAGTTCTTC	CASSPQGGDSGRDPSYNEQFF
.	TRBV4-1	TRBJ2-7	TRBD2	14	TGCGCCAGCAGCCGAGCGGGAGGGCCAACCGAGCAGTACTTC	CASSRAGGPTEQYF
.	TRBV19	TRBJ2-7	.	17	TGTGCCAGTAGTATCCCCGGAGTCGAGACCACCACCTACGAGCAGTACTTC	CASSIPGVETTTYEQYF
.	TRBV9	TRBJ2-1	TRBD2	15	TGTGCCAGCAGCGTACTAGCGGGATCCTACAATGAGCAGTTCTTC	CASSVLAGSYNEQFF
many	TRBV30	TRBJ1-4	.	15	TGTGCCTGGAGTGGCGGCGGTAACTCACTAGAAAAACTGTTTTTT	CAWSGGGNSLEKLFF
.	TRBV15	TRBJ2-5	.	16	TGTGCCACCAGCCGCCCCGGGGAAGGGAGGAAGGAGACCCAGTACTTC	CATSRPGEGRKETQYF
.	TRBV9	TRBJ2-2	TRBD1	15	TGTGCCAGCAGCGGGACAGGGGGCTTTTCCGGGGAGCTGTTTTTT	CASSGTGGFSGELFF
.	TRBV30	TRBJ2-2	TRBD2	17	TGTGCCTGGAGGAAACAAGAGCGGGATCAGAACACCGGGGAGCTGTTTTTT	CAWRKQERDQNTGELFF
once	TRBV6-5	TRBJ1-2	TRBD1	11	TGTGCCAGCACAGGGGGCTATGGCTACACCTTC	CASTGGYGYTF
.	TRBV10-3	TRBJ2-1	.	13	TGTGCCATCAGGGACAATAGTCTCGGTGAGCAGTTCTTC	CAIRDNSLGEQFF
.	TRBV6-1	TRBJ2-7	.	14	TGTGCCAGCAGCGCGGTGACAGGAGCCTACGAGCAGTACTTC	CASSAVTGAYEQYF
.	TRBV19	TRBJ2-7	TRBD1	13	TGTGCCAGTAGTTTCGAGGGGGCGGGTGAGCAGTACTTC	CASSFEGAGEQYF
.	TRBV4-3	TRBJ2-6	.	18	TGCGCCAGCAGCCAAGATTCATTCCCGAGCTCTGGGGCCAACGTCCTGACTTTC	CASSQDSFPSSGANVLTF
.	TRBV7-9	TRBJ1-1	TRBD1	16	TGTGCCAGCAGCTTAGTGGACAGGTATATAGGGACTGAAGCTTTCTTT	CASSLVDRYIGTEAFF
.	TRBV2	TRBJ2-1	TRBD1	15	TGTGCCAGCAGTGAATTCCCGGGACAGGGGTCACCGCAGTTCTTC	CASSEFPGQGSPQFF
.	TRBV27	TRBJ1-5	TRBD1	15	TGTGCCAGCAGCCCTCGGGACAGGGTAGGCCAGCCCCAGCATTTT	CASSPRDRVGQPQHF
.	TRBV6-4	TRBJ2-1	TRBD2	15	TGTGCCAGCAGCCCAGGACTAGCGGGGTACAATGAGCAGTTCTTC	CASSPGLAGYNEQFF
.	TRBV27	TRBJ1-2	.	13	TGTGCCAGCAGTCCCATTGCGAACTATGGCTACACCTTC	CASSPIANYGYTF
.	TRBV6-1	TRBJ1-2	.	15	TGTGCCAGCAGTGAATTGGGGGCGGCGTGGTATGGCTACACCTTC	CASSELGAAWYGYTF
.	TRBV7-8	TRBJ2-7	TRBD2	15	TGTGCCAGCAGCACGATCCCGGGACTAGCTTACGAGCAGTACTTC	CASSTIPGLAYEQYF
.	TRBV11-2	TRBJ2-5	TRBD1	16	TGTGCCAGCAGCCCTCAGGGACAGGGGAGGCTGGAGACCCAGTACTTC	CASSPQGQGRLETQYF
.	TRBV7-8	TRBJ2-6	TRBD2	19	TGTGCCAGCAGCTCAAGGGCGCTAGCGGGAAGATCTGGGGCCAACGTCCTGACTTTC	CASSSRALAGRSGANVLTF
.	TRBV5-6	TRBJ2-2	TRBD1	14	TGTGCCAGCAGTTGGGGGACAGCCTCCGGGGAGCTGTTTTTT	CASSWGTASGELFF
.	TRBV18	TRBJ2-2	.	14	TGTGCCAGCTCCCTAGCGCTTAACACCGGGGAGCTGTTTTTT	CASSLALNTGELFF
.	TRBV7-9	TRBJ1-1	TRBD1	15	TGTGCCAGCAGCCCGGACAGGTTAGCGAACACTGAAGCTTTCTTT	CASSPDRLANTEAFF
.	TRBV2	TRBJ1-5	.	14	TGTGCCAGCAGTGACAGGTTTAGGAATCAGCCCCAGCATTTT	CASSDRFRNQPQHF
.	TRBV15	TRBJ1-5	.	15	TGTGCCACCAGCAGAGATGGCGGGGTCTTGGAGCCCCAGCATTTT	CATSRDGGVLEPQHF
.	TRBV10-2	TRBJ2-7	.	11	TGCGCCAGCAGTGGAGTTTACGAGCAGTACTTC	CASSGVYEQYF
.	TRBV9	TRBJ2-1	TRBD2	15	TGTGCCAGCAGCTTAGCGGGAGGCTCAGGAGGTGAGCAGTTCTTC	CASSLAGGSGGEQFF
.	TRBV5-1	TRBJ2-1	.	14	TGCGCCAGCAGCTTGGTTGGCGGGGACAATGAGCAGTTCTTC	CASSLVGGDNEQFF
.	TRBV27	TRBJ1-2	TRBD1	13	TGTGCCAGCAGCGACAGGGTGGAAAATGGCTACACCTTC	CASSDRVENGYTF
.	TRBV7-2	TRBJ2-1	TRBD1	16	TGTGCCAGCAGCACTACCCCGGGACAGGGGGTCCATGAGCAGTTCTTC	CASSTTPGQGVHEQFF
once	TRBV27	TRBJ2-1	TRBD2	15	TGTGCCAGCAGTTTAAGCGGGGCGTCCTACAATGAGCAGTTCTTC	CASSLSGASYNEQFF
.	TRBV7-8	TRBJ2-1	TRBD2	16	TGTGCCAGCAGCCGTGAGACTAGCGGGCCTTACAATGAGCAGTTCTTC	CASSRETSGPYNEQFF
.	TRBV6-5	TRBJ2-1	.	16	TGTGCCAGCAGTTACGGAGTAGGAGGGAGAGGTGATGAGCAGTTCTTC	CASSYGVGGRGDEQFF
.	TRBV5-8	TRBJ1-4	.	16	TGTGCCAGCAGCGCCGTCAACAGGGTTTCTAATGAAAAACTGTTTTTT	CASSAVNRVSNEKLFF
.	TRBV18	TRBJ1-5	.	15	TGTGCCAGCTCACCCGGGCAGGGTGTAAATCAGCCCCAGCATTTT	CASSPGQGVNQPQHF
.	TRBV9	TRBJ2-3	.	14	TGTGCCAGCAGCCCCCGACAGGGCACAGATACGCAGTATTTT	CASSPRQGTDTQYF
.	TRBV7-2	TRBJ2-3	.	16	TGTGCCAGCAGCTCCCCAGACTCCTCTAGCACAGATACGCAGTATTTT	CASSSPDSSSTDTQYF
.	TRBV28	TRBJ2-7	TRBD2	16	TGTGCCAGCACCTCCCCCCGACTAGCGGGACCCTACGAGCAGTACTTC	CASTSPRLAGPYEQYF
.	TRBV7-9	TRBJ2-7	TRBD2	14	TGTGCCAGCAGCTTAGCTAGCGGGAGCTACGAGCAGTACTTC	CASSLASGSYEQYF
once	TRBV13	TRBJ2-5	.	14	TGTGCCAGCAGCTTAGATCCGAGCCAAGAGACCCAGTACTTC	CASSLDPSQETQYF
.	TRBV4-3	TRBJ2-3	.	13	TGCGCCAGCAGCCAATCTGTGGGAGTTACGCAGTATTTT	CASSQSVGVTQYF